The 4 T cell receptor beta chains below were found in one sample sequenced in a study of shared clonotypes between healthy human individuals. Sequencing was performed with immunoSEQ multiplex PCR; in TCRdb, only in-frame clones are kept and a portion is missing. Of 1.5 million to 2.5 million clones in the sample, over 85% were seen once. CD45RO-negative CD8 cells positively selected for CCR7 made up the naive population, which excluded terminally differentiated effector memory CD45RA+ cells. The sample taken for sequencing was naive CD8+ T cells sorted from blood. These receptors originate from a man aged 18 to 29 in good health.

Comments on this clone: Other DNA sequences in this specimen translate into the identical CDR3. V is TRBV5-1 and J is TRBJ2-7; perhaps TRBD1 as D (6 bases). CDR1 and CDR2 from the germline V gene are SGHRS and YFSETQ. V lost 3 bases, J lost 3 bases, and 7 bases lay in between. The CDR3 consists of 12 residues. For the CDR3, the DNA is TGCGCCAGCAGCTGGGACAACTACGAGCAGTACTTC. This gives the protein CASSWDNYEQYF.

This clone was found once. CDR3 bases: TGTGCCAGCAGCCTTGGGACAGGGGAGCTCAATCAGCCCCAGCATTTT. Its protein is CASSLGTGELNQPQHF. The chain links TRBV5-6 to TRBJ1-5; 10 bases map to TRBD1. V lost 4 bases to trimming and J lost 3 bases; unmatched junction nucleotides: 7. CDR3 length equals 16 residues. Germline V gene data show CDR1 as SGHDT and CDR2 as YYEEEE.

This clone was counted a single time. Other DNA sequences from this sample encode an identical CDR3 as well. This chain joins TRBV9 and TRBJ2-2; D perhaps matches TRBD1 (5 bases). Germline CDR1 and CDR2: SGDLS and YYNGEE. There are 15 residues in the CDR3. Trimming left V 4 bases short and J 1 base short, with 11 bases between. The CDR3 reads CASSTGDGNTGELFF. The CDR3 region has the DNA TGTGCCAGCAGCACAGGAGACGGGAACACCGGGGAGCTGTTTTTT.

This sequence joins TRBV7-9 and TRBJ2-2, with a possible D match to TRBD2 (6 bases). V was shortened by 5 bases and J by 5 bases, with 15 bases between the two germline ends. Germline lookup yields CDR1 SEHNR and CDR2 FQNEAQ (reference sequence). This CDR3 is built from 15 residues. The CDR3 DNA follows: TGTGCCAGCAGCAACCTGGGGGGTCGTACCGGGGAGCTGTTTTTT. Its protein is CASSNLGGRTGELFF. The complete variable domain, with remaining parts taken from reference TRBV7-9 and TRBJ2-2, reads DTGVSQNPRHKITKRGQNVTFRCDPISEHNRLYWYRQTLGQGPEFLTYFQNEAQLEKSRLLSDRFSAERPKGSFSTLEIQRTEQGDSAMYLCASSNLGGRTGELFFGEGSRLTVL.